Sequencing of this TCR beta chain was carried out in a study of blood T cell repertoires in COVID-19. Study details: The study drew acute and convalescent COVID-19 samples from the United States, Italy and Spain. T cells, B-cell-depleted T cells, or PBMCs supplied cDNA or gDNA.

In the authors' methods: Amplified reference gene primers provided the basis for estimating nucleated cell counts. Profiling relied on immunoSEQ multiplex PCR, and the TCRdb table lists in-frame clones only, not all of them. That table supplies the V and J calls and clone size; D and trimming were determined from the DNA. There are 55,000 to 90,000 clones in the sample; around nine tenths occur only once, and about an eighth lies in the top ten. The sequenced sample was peripheral blood. The clonotype was recovered from a woman aged 55-69 years with acute or convalescent COVID-19.

CDR3 nucleotide sequence: TGCGCCAGCAGCCACGGGGGGAACACTGAAGCTTTCTTT. Protein product: CASSHGGNTEAFF. This chain uses TRBV5-1 with TRBJ1-1; maybe TRBD1 (5 bases). Germline V gene lookup returns CDR1 SGHRS and CDR2 YFSETQ. V lost 4 bases to trimming and J lost 1 base, with 8 bases between them. This CDR3 comprises 13 residues. Full variable domain (remainder filled in from reference TRBV5-1 and TRBJ1-1): KAGVTQTPRYLIKTRGQQVTLSCSPISGHRSVSWYQQTPGQGLQFLFEYFSETQRNKGNFPGRFSGRQFSNSRSEMNVSTLELGDSALYLCASSHGGNTEAFFGQGTRLTVV.